Listed here are 20 T cell receptor beta chains from one sample, sequenced in a study of post-analysis software for immune sequencing data. TCR beta cDNA libraries had unique molecular identifiers. TCRdb redid the calling of the PCR reads with MiXCR, one entry per CDR3 protein. The sample records roughly 580,000 distinct CDR3 sequences, roughly 47% being singletons. What these receptors recognize is not known. Findings and limits, study-wide: Higher frequency in patients than in controls was seen for roughly 5 TRBV segments, with TRBV5-6, TRBV5-1 and TRBV20-1 among them.

Sample: blood. The receptors derive from a girl aged 5-17 years with multiple sclerosis.

The chain recombines TRBV2 with TRBJ2-7, with unresolved D. CDR3 length: 13 residues. Germline V gene lookup returns CDR1 SNHLY and CDR2 FYNNEI. V dropped 4 bases and J dropped 2 bases, with 9 bases sitting between them. The CDR3 is CASSGTPPYEQYF. The CDR3 nucleotides are TGTGCCAGCAGTGGTACTCCACCCTACGAGCAGTACTTC.

The chain uses TRBV5-5 and TRBJ1-1; D ambiguous. Germline lookup yields CDR1 SGHKS and CDR2 YYEKEE (reference sequence). This CDR3 comprises 13 residues. V was pared by 5 bases and J by 0 bases, with 8 bases between. CDR3 coding DNA: TGTGCCAGCAGGGATACCATGAACACTGAAGCTTTCTTT. Protein sequence: CASRDTMNTEAFF.

This chain uses TRBV2 with TRBJ2-3; D might be TRBD2 (5 bases). CDR1 and CDR2 from the germline V gene are SNHLY and FYNNEI. This CDR3 region has 14 residues. Trimming cost V 6 bases and J 4 bases, with 14 bases left between them. The chain's CDR3 is CASRVEGGADTQYF. Written as DNA, the CDR3 is TGTGCCAGCAGGGTAGAGGGCGGTGCAGATACGCAGTATTTT.

This clonotype was seen a handful of times. This chain links TRBV2 with TRBJ2-1, with TRBD1 identical over 7 bases. V was clipped by 10 bases and J by 5 bases; unmatched bases: 11. CDR3 length: 14 residues. Germline V gene data show CDR1 as SNHLY and CDR2 as FYNNEI. The CDR3 DNA reads TGTGCCACCGGGATTGACAGGGCCAACAATGAGCAGTTCTTC. Its translation is CATGIDRANNEQFF.

This clonotype has only a few counts. The chain joins TRBV6-2 or TRBV6-3 to TRBJ1-5; 7 positions match TRBD1. With V trimmed by 9 bases and J by 7 bases, 12 bases remained unmatched. The CDR3 totals 14 residues. Germline V gene lookup returns CDR1 MNHEY and CDR2 SVGEGT. This CDR3 reads CASRREGAGQPQHF. The CDR3 coding sequence is TGTGCCAGTCGCCGGGAGGGGGCCGGACAGCCCCAGCATTTT.

The chain recombines TRBV20-1 with TRBJ1-5, with D perhaps TRBD1 (6 bases). CDR1 and CDR2 from the germline V gene are DFQATT and SNEGSKA (reference sequence). The CDR3 contains 19 residues. Trimming took 3 bases from V and 5 from J, leaving 29 bases between them. CDR3 nucleotide sequence: TGCAGTGCTAGCCAGCTAATTACCGCAGGGGAACGTTGGGATCAGCCCCAGCATTTT. It codes for CSASQLITAGERWDQPQHF.

The V call is TRBV3-1, the J call TRBJ1-2; TRBD1 aligns across 10 bases. CDR3 size: 15 residues. J was trimmed by 7 bases and V by 3 bases; bases with no gene match: 8. The V gene's germline CDR1 is LGHDT and CDR2 YNNKEL (reference sequence). CDR3 loop: CASSHTTGGRGGYTF. For the CDR3, the DNA is TGTGCCAGCAGCCACACGACAGGGGGCCGTGGTGGCTACACCTTC.

This clonotype was picked up a small number of times. This rearrangement joins TRBV5-1 to TRBJ2-1; 9 bases are shared with TRBD2. This CDR3 is built from 17 residues. The V gene end was trimmed by 0 bases and the J gene end by 4 bases; junction bases not matched to a gene: 8. Germline CDR1 reads SGHRS; CDR2 reads YFSETQ. CDR3: CASSLARREGRYNEQFF. The CDR3 nucleotides are TGCGCCAGCAGCTTGGCACGGCGGGAGGGGAGATACAATGAGCAGTTCTTC.

This clonotype was seen once. The chain recombines TRBV12-3 or TRBV12-4 with TRBJ2-3; TRBD2 is a possible D gene (6 bases). The CDR3 contains 13 residues. Trimming took off 5 bases at V and 4 bases at J, with 10 bases between the two ends. The CDR3 nucleotides are TGTGCCAGCAGTCAGACTAGAGCAGATACGCAGTATTTT. This gives the protein CASSQTRADTQYF.

This chain uses TRBV10-3 with TRBJ2-3; a possible D gene is TRBD1 (5 bases). CDR1 and CDR2 from the germline V gene are ENHRY and SYGVKD. V shed 6 bases and J shed 2 bases, with 15 bases lying between them. The CDR3 totals 15 residues. The CDR3 DNA reads TGTGCCATCAGCCTTAGTAACAGGCCCACAGATACGCAGTATTTT. It translates to CAISLSNRPTDTQYF.

The rearrangement joins TRBV10-3 to TRBJ2-5; a weak D match, TRBD2 (5 bases). Germline values: CDR1 ENHRY, CDR2 SYGVKD. This CDR3 region has 15 residues. Trimming took 5 bases from V and 4 from J, leaving 17 bases between them. CDR3 bases: TGTGCCATCAGTCCGGCCGGTGGGAGAGGAGAGACCCAGTACTTC. As protein: CAISPAGGRGETQYF.

The chain uses TRBV12-3 or TRBV12-4 and TRBJ2-5; D gene ambiguous. Gene TRBJ2-7 matches the end of the DNA better, so the J call may be wrong. The CDR3 is made up of 13 amino acids. The CDR3 spells CASSPGMPYEQYF. CDR3 DNA sequence: TGTGCCAGCAGCCCTGGGATGCCCTACGAGCAGTACTTC.

The rearrangement links TRBV7-9 to TRBJ2-5, with 9 bases that match TRBD1. The J call may be faulty, since TRBJ2-7 better matches the DNA end. The CDR3 totals 14 residues. CDR1 and CDR2 from the germline V gene are SEHNR and FQNEAQ (reference sequence). CDR3 in DNA: TGTGCCAGCAGCTTAGTGGGACAGGGTCACGAGCAGTACTTC. Translated, it gives CASSLVGQGHEQYF.

This sequence joins TRBV5-6 and TRBJ2-1, with D possibly being TRBD1 (5 bases). In germline, CDR1 is SGHDT, CDR2 YYEEEE. The CDR3 is 15 residues long. Trimming removed 3 bases from V and 4 bases from J, with 14 bases in between. The CDR3 spells CASSSFRGWYNEQFF. The CDR3 DNA follows: TGTGCCAGCAGCTCCTTTAGGGGATGGTACAATGAGCAGTTCTTC.

The chain combines TRBV20-1 with TRBJ1-4; 7 nucleotides agree with TRBD1. Unmatched junction bases numbered 7, after V lost 1 base and J lost 2 bases. Per germline, CDR1 DFQATT and CDR2 SNEGSKA (reference sequence). The CDR3 consists of 16 residues. Here the CDR3 reads CSARVTGRRTNEKLFF. CDR3 in DNA: TGCAGTGCTAGAGTGACAGGGAGGAGGACTAATGAAAAACTGTTTTTT.

This chain connects TRBV12-3 or TRBV12-4 to TRBJ2-5, with D perhaps TRBD1 (6 bases). The DNA end is more similar to TRBJ2-7, so the J call may be wrong. The CDR3 covers 12 residues. The CDR3 nucleotides are TGTGCCAGGAGTACAGGGAACCCCGAGCAGTACTTC. Translated: CARSTGNPEQYF.

The gene calls are TRBV10-3 and TRBJ2-7; TRBD1 agrees at 9 bases. The J call may not be correct, given that the DNA end is closer to TRBJ2-5. The CDR3 contains 16 residues. Germline V gives CDR1 ENHRY, CDR2 SYGVKD. CDR3 nucleotides: TGTGCCATCAGTGAGCTCGCTACAGGGGGCGGGAAGACCCAGTACTTC. Its protein product is CAISELATGGGKTQYF.

The rearrangement links TRBV6-5 to TRBJ2-1; TRBD2 agrees at 8 bases. Germline V gene data show CDR1 as MNHEY and CDR2 as SVGAGI. J was trimmed by 5 bases and V by 5 bases; bases with no gene match: 8. There are 15 residues in the CDR3. CDR3 bases: TGTGCCAGCAGTCGCTCAGCTAGCGGGCACAATGAGCAGTTCTTC. This gives the protein CASSRSASGHNEQFF.

This sequence joins TRBV5-1 and TRBJ2-5, with D perhaps matching TRBD2 (6 bases). Germline assignment: CDR1 SGHRS and CDR2 YFSETQ. The length of the CDR3 is 15 residues. The V end was cut by 0 bases, the J end by 1 base, with 10 bases between. CDR3 residues: CASSLVAASQETQYF. The CDR3 DNA follows: TGCGCCAGCAGCTTGGTAGCGGCATCCCAAGAGACCCAGTACTTC.

This clonotype was recorded a few times. The CDR3 is CSVARTGVEQYF. The CDR3 nucleotides are TGCAGCGTTGCAAGGACAGGGGTCGAGCAGTACTTC. The chain recombines TRBV29-1 with TRBJ2-5; TRBD1 agrees at 9 bases. The J call is in doubt because the DNA end fits TRBJ2-7 better. The CDR3 covers 12 residues. Germline CDR1 and CDR2: SQVTM and ANQGSEA.